The rows below give T cell receptor beta chains drawn from one sample of a study of identifying expanded T cells in peripheral blood. Generated by immunoSEQ multiplex PCR, the TCRdb table keeps only in-frame clones and is missing some. The sample consists of about 110,000 clones, 88% of them appearing once. Sequencing was performed on blood. The origin of the receptors is a person between 18 and 75 years old in good health. CDR3s include the opening cysteine and the closing phenylalanine or tryptophan. A D gene is named only where the DNA matches it firmly. For some rows the clone size is stated as once, few or many, or as a class when expanded; others skip it.

.,.,TRBV7-9,TRBJ2-1,CASVRDRNEQFF,TGTGCCAGCGTGCGGGATAGGAATGAGCAGTTCTTC
.,TRBD1,TRBV6-5,TRBJ2-1,CASSRDRRPRNEQFF,TGTGCCAGCAGTCGGGACAGGCGTCCGAGGAATGAGCAGTTCTTC
.,.,TRBV7-2,TRBJ1-6,CASSWGGAQLFSPLHF,TGTGCCAGCAGTTGGGGAGGGGCACAATTATTTTCACCCCTCCACTTT
.,TRBD1,TRBV28,TRBJ2-1,CASSPGQAANEQFF,TGTGCCAGCAGTCCGGGACAGGCTGCCAATGAGCAGTTCTTC
once,.,TRBV4-2,TRBJ2-2,CASSQEDPRTSNTGELFF,TGTGCCAGCAGCCAGGAAGATCCCCGGACATCGAACACCGGGGAGCTGTTTTTT
.,.,TRBV9,TRBJ1-2,CASSVVGTGPYGYTF,TGTGCCAGCAGCGTAGTGGGAACAGGGCCCTATGGCTACACCTTC
.,.,TRBV2,TRBJ2-3,CASSLLGGLGTDTQYF,TGTGCCAGCAGTTTGCTCGGGGGCCTAGGCACAGATACGCAGTATTTT
.,.,TRBV16,TRBJ2-1,CASSQPPGHYEQFF,TGTGCCAGCAGCCAACCTCCGGGACACTATGAGCAGTTCTTC
.,.,TRBV9,TRBJ1-5,CASSVDPEQPQHF,TGTGCCAGCAGCGTGGACCCGGAACAGCCCCAGCATTTT
.,.,TRBV7-2,TRBJ2-7,CASSLPGTPTYEQYF,TGTGCCAGCAGCTTACCCGGGACTCCCACTTACGAGCAGTACTTC
.,.,TRBV7-3,TRBJ1-1,CASSFLMNTEAFF,TGTGCCAGCAGCTTCCTTATGAACACTGAAGCTTTCTTT
.,TRBD2,TRBV2,TRBJ2-4,CASSEIRPGGALAKNIQYF,TGTGCCAGCAGTGAAATAAGACCGGGGGGGGCGCTAGCCAAAAACATTCAGTACTTC
.,TRBD1,TRBV5-1,TRBJ2-7,CASSQRQGPGYEQYF,TGCGCCAGCAGCCAACGACAGGGTCCAGGGTACGAGCAGTACTTC
.,.,TRBV6-5,TRBJ1-5,CASSYSTLQPQHF,TGTGCCAGCAGTTACTCGACCCTGCAGCCCCAGCATTTT
.,TRBD2,TRBV5-4,TRBJ2-3,CASSLIQREEDTQYF,TGTGCCAGCAGCTTGATCCAGCGGGAGGAGGATACGCAGTATTTT
.,TRBD1,TRBV19,TRBJ2-1,CASSQVRQGASYNEQFF,TGTGCCAGTAGCCAGGTCCGGCAGGGGGCTTCCTACAATGAGCAGTTCTTC
.,.,TRBV6-6,TRBJ2-2,CASSYSGGSGELFF,TGTGCCAGCAGTTACTCGGGGGGTTCCGGGGAGCTGTTTTTT
.,.,TRBV29-1,TRBJ2-5,CSVDGAYQETQYF,TGCAGCGTTGATGGTGCGTACCAAGAGACCCAGTACTTC
.,.,TRBV6-4,TRBJ1-5,CASSSGPNQPQHF,TGTGCCAGCAGTTCCGGGCCGAATCAGCCCCAGCATTTT
.,.,TRBV6-5,TRBJ1-2,CASTEDTNYGYTF,TGTGCCAGCACTGAGGACACTAACTATGGCTACACCTTC
once,.,TRBV28,TRBJ1-2,CASSFGTNYGYTF,TGTGCCAGCTCTTTTGGGACTAACTATGGCTACACCTTC
.,.,TRBV2,TRBJ2-5,CASSELKETQYF,TGTGCCAGCAGTGAACTTAAAGAGACCCAGTACTTC
.,TRBD2,TRBV6-1,TRBJ2-7,CASSGAPGGEREGQYEQYF,TGTGCCAGCAGTGGAGCGCCGGGGGGTGAGCGGGAGGGCCAATACGAGCAGTACTTC
.,.,TRBV5-3,TRBJ2-7,CARPGLPSSYEQYF,TGTGCCAGACCCGGACTTCCGAGCTCCTACGAGCAGTACTTC
.,.,TRBV7-9,TRBJ2-7,CASSLGEVSYEQYF,TGTGCCAGCAGCTTAGGTGAGGTTTCCTACGAGCAGTACTTC
.,TRBD1,TRBV30,TRBJ1-3,CAWTHRQGATFFSGNTIYF,TGTGCCTGGACCCACCGACAGGGGGCTACCTTCTTCTCTGGAAACACCATATATTTT
.,TRBD2,TRBV4-1,TRBJ2-5,CASSGEGIQETQYF,TGCGCCAGCAGCGGGGAGGGGATCCAAGAGACCCAGTACTTC
.,.,TRBV18,TRBJ1-5,CASSPTGPQSNQPQHF,TGTGCCAGCTCACCAACAGGACCCCAGAGCAATCAGCCCCAGCATTTT
.,TRBD1,TRBV10-3,TRBJ2-7,CAISDGDRVVKEQYF,TGTGCCATCAGTGACGGGGACAGGGTTGTAAAAGAGCAGTACTTC
.,.,TRBV5-6,TRBJ1-1,CASSQTTDTEAFF,TGTGCCAGCAGCCAGACAACCGACACTGAAGCTTTCTTT
.,.,TRBV5-1,TRBJ2-2,CASSATGPANTGELFF,TGCGCCAGCAGCGCAACAGGCCCCGCGAACACCGGGGAGCTGTTTTTT
.,.,TRBV6-1,TRBJ1-3,CASSEAGGATGNTIYF,TGTGCCAGCAGTGAAGCGGGGGGGGCGACGGGAAACACCATATATTTT